A selection of T cell receptor beta chains follows, all from one sample in a study of blood T cell repertoires in COVID-19. Assay used: immunoSEQ multiplex PCR; TCRdb lists only in-frame clones, some missing. The repertoire holds over 200,000 clones, roughly 85% seen once, with 2.5% to 3% in the top ten. The sequenced sample consisted of peripheral blood. These receptors came from a woman in her 70s with active or convalescent COVID-19. The CDR3 runs from the conserved cysteine through the conserved F or W. The order of the fields is V gene, J gene, clone size, D gene, CDR3 protein, CDR3 DNA. A D gene is named only where the DNA matches it firmly. Not all rows give a size; the values are once, few, many and, for expanded clones, a class.

V: TRBV7-8
J: TRBJ1-2
size: few
D: .
CDR3: CASSPASTYGYTF
DNA: TGTGCCAGCAGTCCAGCGTCTACCTATGGCTACACCTTC

V: TRBV4-2
J: TRBJ1-1
size: .
D: .
CDR3: CASSPPSDTSYTEAFF
DNA: TGTGCCAGCAGCCCGCCTTCGGACACTTCGTACACTGAAGCTTTCTTT

V: TRBV4-3
J: TRBJ2-3
size: .
D: TRBD2
CDR3: CASSQDLAGGPDTQYF
DNA: TGCGCCAGCAGCCAAGATCTAGCGGGGGGGCCAGATACGCAGTATTTT

V: TRBV10-2
J: TRBJ1-2
size: .
D: .
CDR3: CASSASLWNYGYTF
DNA: TGCGCCAGCAGTGCTAGCTTATGGAACTATGGCTACACCTTC

V: TRBV7-3
J: TRBJ2-2
size: .
D: .
CDR3: CASSLTGARVGELFF
DNA: TGTGCCAGCAGCTTAACGGGTGCTCGGGTCGGGGAGCTGTTTTTT

V: TRBV28
J: TRBJ2-1
size: .
D: .
CDR3: CASSSPEGAYNEQFF
DNA: TGTGCCAGCAGTTCCCCGGAAGGGGCATACAATGAGCAGTTCTTC

V: TRBV6-5
J: TRBJ1-1
size: .
D: TRBD1
CDR3: CASSSGTGREAFF
DNA: TGTGCCAGCAGTTCTGGGACAGGGAGGGAAGCTTTCTTT

V: TRBV7-2
J: TRBJ1-3
size: .
D: .
CDR3: CASSLVPSSGNTIYF
DNA: TGTGCCAGCAGCTTAGTCCCTAGCTCTGGAAACACCATATATTTT

V: TRBV7-2
J: TRBJ2-5
size: .
D: TRBD1
CDR3: CASSPTGVGETQYF
DNA: TGTGCCAGCAGCCCAACAGGGGTAGGAGAGACCCAGTACTTC

V: TRBV9
J: TRBJ2-1
size: .
D: TRBD2
CDR3: CASSYGTSGGAANEQFF
DNA: TGTGCCAGCAGCTACGGGACTAGCGGGGGGGCGGCCAATGAGCAGTTCTTC

V: TRBV5-4
J: TRBJ2-1
size: .
D: TRBD2
CDR3: CASSFGLAGAYNEQFF
DNA: TGTGCCAGCAGCTTCGGACTAGCGGGGGCGTACAATGAGCAGTTCTTC

V: TRBV28
J: TRBJ1-5
size: .
D: TRBD1
CDR3: CASKGADSNQPQHF
DNA: TGTGCCAGCAAGGGGGCGGATAGCAATCAGCCCCAGCATTTT

V: TRBV24-1
J: TRBJ2-3
size: .
D: .
CDR3: CATAGRSTDTQYF
DNA: TGTGCCACCGCGGGACGGAGCACAGATACGCAGTATTTT

V: TRBV14
J: TRBJ1-2
size: .
D: TRBD1
CDR3: CASSRGTGANYGYTF
DNA: TGTGCCAGCAGCCGAGGGACAGGGGCCAACTATGGCTACACCTTC

V: TRBV28
J: TRBJ2-2
size: few
D: .
CDR3: CAGEQGGGTGELFF
DNA: TGTGCCGGAGAACAGGGAGGGGGTACCGGGGAGCTGTTTTTT

V: TRBV10-2
J: TRBJ1-1
size: .
D: .
CDR3: CASSEKGVWTEAFF
DNA: TGCGCCAGCAGTGAGAAAGGGGTTTGGACTGAAGCTTTCTTT

V: TRBV2
J: TRBJ2-1
size: .
D: .
CDR3: CASSLDRPNEQFF
DNA: TGTGCCAGCAGTCTGGACAGACCCAATGAGCAGTTCTTC

V: TRBV30
J: TRBJ1-5
size: .
D: TRBD1
CDR3: CAWSFPGTVFNQPQHF
DNA: TGTGCCTGGAGTTTCCCTGGGACAGTTTTTAATCAGCCCCAGCATTTT

V: TRBV5-4
J: TRBJ2-5
size: .
D: .
CDR3: CASSHADWGQGGETQYF
DNA: TGTGCCAGCAGCCATGCTGACTGGGGGCAAGGTGGAGAGACCCAGTACTTC

V: TRBV4-2
J: TRBJ1-5
size: .
D: TRBD1
CDR3: CASSQDRGQGYQPQHF
DNA: TGTGCCAGCAGCCAAGATAGGGGACAGGGATATCAGCCCCAGCATTTT

V: TRBV20-1
J: TRBJ1-2
size: .
D: .
CDR3: CSASHRGDYGYTF
DNA: TGCAGTGCTAGTCATCGGGGTGACTATGGCTACACCTTC

V: TRBV2
J: TRBJ2-2
size: few
D: .
CDR3: CASSEDSANTGELFF
DNA: TGTGCCAGCAGTGAGGACAGCGCGAACACCGGGGAGCTGTTTTTT

V: TRBV28
J: TRBJ2-7
size: .
D: TRBD2
CDR3: CASSGTSSYEQYF
DNA: TGTGCCAGTTCCGGGACTAGCTCCTACGAGCAGTACTTC

V: TRBV6-5
J: TRBJ2-3
size: .
D: .
CDR3: CASRVMDTQYF
DNA: TGTGCCAGCCGAGTAATGGATACGCAGTATTTT

V: TRBV5-1
J: TRBJ2-1
size: .
D: TRBD2
CDR3: CASSYAFPGLAGNEQFF
DNA: TGCGCCAGCAGCTACGCTTTCCCGGGACTAGCGGGCAATGAGCAGTTCTTC

V: TRBV7-2
J: TRBJ2-1
size: .
D: TRBD2
CDR3: CASSFALAGNNEQFF
DNA: TGTGCCAGCAGCTTTGCACTAGCGGGAAACAATGAGCAGTTCTTC

V: TRBV3-1/TRBV3-2
J: TRBJ1-1
size: .
D: .
CDR3: CASRLSSQYTEAFF
DNA: TGTGCCAGCAGACTCTCGTCACAGTACACTGAAGCTTTCTTT

V: TRBV7-2
J: TRBJ2-1
size: .
D: .
CDR3: CASSLDFGTYNEQFF
DNA: TGTGCCAGCAGCTTAGACTTCGGGACATACAATGAGCAGTTCTTC

V: TRBV5-1
J: TRBJ1-1
size: .
D: .
CDR3: CASSKRENTEAFF
DNA: TGCGCCAGCAGCAAGAGGGAGAACACTGAAGCTTTCTTT

V: TRBV7-9
J: TRBJ2-5
size: .
D: .
CDR3: CASSVRDFETQYF
DNA: TGTGCCAGCAGCGTCAGGGACTTCGAGACCCAGTACTTC

V: TRBV29-1
J: TRBJ2-3
size: .
D: TRBD1
CDR3: CSVHRPWDRVTDTQYF
DNA: TGCAGCGTTCACCGGCCCTGGGACAGAGTAACAGATACGCAGTATTTT

V: TRBV28
J: TRBJ1-2
size: .
D: .
CDR3: CASTVRGYGYTF
DNA: TGTGCCAGCACCGTCCGGGGCTATGGCTACACCTTC

V: TRBV20-1
J: TRBJ2-1
size: .
D: TRBD2
CDR3: CSAGGSTSGRARWYNEQFF
DNA: TGCAGTGCTGGTGGTTCCACTAGCGGGAGGGCCCGTTGGTACAATGAGCAGTTCTTC

V: TRBV2
J: TRBJ2-5
size: .
D: .
CDR3: CASSLMYTQETQYF
DNA: TGTGCCAGCAGTTTGATGTACACACAAGAGACCCAGTACTTC

V: TRBV2
J: TRBJ2-7
size: .
D: .
CDR3: CASSRASGTPYEQYF
DNA: TGTGCCAGCAGTCGAGCGAGCGGTACCCCCTACGAGCAGTACTTC

V: TRBV7-8
J: TRBJ1-6
size: few
D: TRBD1
CDR3: CASSLVGTGFSYSPLHF
DNA: TGTGCCAGCAGCTTAGTGGGGACAGGGTTCTCTTATTCACCCCTCCACTTT

V: TRBV4-1
J: TRBJ1-2
size: few
D: TRBD1
CDR3: CASSQPDRGLYGYTF
DNA: TGCGCCAGCAGCCAACCCGACAGGGGTCTTTATGGCTACACCTTC

V: TRBV7-9
J: TRBJ2-2
size: .
D: .
CDR3: CASSLWTTNTGELFF
DNA: TGTGCCAGCAGCCTGTGGACTACTAACACCGGGGAGCTGTTTTTT

V: TRBV7-8
J: TRBJ2-2
size: .
D: TRBD2
CDR3: CASSLLSGRNTGELFF
DNA: TGTGCCAGCAGCTTACTCAGCGGGAGGAACACCGGGGAGCTGTTTTTT

V: TRBV5-4
J: TRBJ2-3
size: .
D: TRBD2
CDR3: CASSLGLAGGTDTQYF
DNA: TGTGCCAGCAGCTTGGGTCTAGCGGGGGGCACAGATACGCAGTATTTT

V: TRBV11-2
J: TRBJ2-7
size: few
D: TRBD1
CDR3: CASSLDRDRDYEQYF
DNA: TGTGCCAGCAGCTTAGATCGGGACAGGGACTACGAGCAGTACTTC

V: TRBV11-2
J: TRBJ2-7
size: .
D: TRBD1
CDR3: CASSFSSQGWENYEQYF
DNA: TGTGCCAGCAGCTTTTCCTCACAGGGGTGGGAAAATTACGAGCAGTACTTC

V: TRBV5-1
J: TRBJ1-4
size: .
D: .
CDR3: CASSGGTQNEKLFF
DNA: TGCGCCAGCAGCGGCGGGACCCAGAATGAAAAACTGTTTTTT

V: TRBV11-2
J: TRBJ1-1
size: .
D: .
CDR3: CASSQRRAGANTEAFF
DNA: TGTGCCAGCAGCCAAAGACGGGCAGGGGCAAACACTGAAGCTTTCTTT

V: TRBV4-3
J: TRBJ2-3
size: .
D: TRBD2
CDR3: CASSQDWATSGGDTDTQYF
DNA: TGCGCCAGCAGCCAAGATTGGGCCACTAGCGGGGGGGACACAGATACGCAGTATTTT

V: TRBV14
J: TRBJ2-3
size: .
D: TRBD2
CDR3: CASSQLGGATDTQYF
DNA: TGTGCCAGCAGCCAACTCGGGGGGGCCACAGATACGCAGTATTTT

V: TRBV9
J: TRBJ1-3
size: once
D: .
CDR3: CASSSGTGGSGNTIYF
DNA: TGTGCCAGCAGCTCAGGGACGGGGGGCTCTGGAAACACCATATATTTT

V: TRBV2
J: TRBJ1-5
size: .
D: .
CDR3: CASSRGPYQPQHF
DNA: TGTGCCAGCAGTCGGGGTCCCTATCAGCCCCAGCATTTT

V: TRBV6-5
J: TRBJ1-5
size: .
D: .
CDR3: CASSYAGRNQPQHF
DNA: TGTGCCAGCAGTTACGCGGGGCGCAATCAGCCCCAGCATTTT

V: TRBV3-1/TRBV3-2
J: TRBJ1-5
size: .
D: .
CDR3: CASSQDGGYPQPQHF
DNA: TGTGCCAGCAGCCAAGATGGAGGGTATCCTCAGCCCCAGCATTTT

V: TRBV18
J: TRBJ2-2
size: few
D: TRBD1
CDR3: CASSRDRADFTGELFF
DNA: TGTGCCAGCTCACGAGACAGGGCGGACTTCACCGGGGAGCTGTTTTTT

V: TRBV4-1
J: TRBJ1-1
size: few
D: .
CDR3: CASSQVRRNTEAFF
DNA: TGCGCCAGCAGCCAGGTTAGGAGGAACACTGAAGCTTTCTTT

V: TRBV11-2
J: TRBJ1-6
size: once
D: .
CDR3: CASSRGWGDQSPLHF
DNA: TGTGCCAGCAGTAGGGGTTGGGGGGATCAGTCACCCCTCCACTTT

V: TRBV28
J: TRBJ1-1
size: few
D: TRBD1
CDR3: CASSRLTGEWNTEAFF
DNA: TGTGCCAGCAGTCGTCTAACAGGGGAGTGGAACACTGAAGCTTTCTTT

V: TRBV19
J: TRBJ1-6
size: .
D: .
CDR3: CASSEQANHNSPLHF
DNA: TGTGCCAGTAGTGAACAGGCAAACCATAATTCACCCCTCCACTTT

V: TRBV7-2
J: TRBJ2-2
size: few
D: .
CDR3: CASSFGTIVTGELFF
DNA: TGTGCCAGCAGCTTCGGGACAATCGTCACCGGGGAGCTGTTTTTT